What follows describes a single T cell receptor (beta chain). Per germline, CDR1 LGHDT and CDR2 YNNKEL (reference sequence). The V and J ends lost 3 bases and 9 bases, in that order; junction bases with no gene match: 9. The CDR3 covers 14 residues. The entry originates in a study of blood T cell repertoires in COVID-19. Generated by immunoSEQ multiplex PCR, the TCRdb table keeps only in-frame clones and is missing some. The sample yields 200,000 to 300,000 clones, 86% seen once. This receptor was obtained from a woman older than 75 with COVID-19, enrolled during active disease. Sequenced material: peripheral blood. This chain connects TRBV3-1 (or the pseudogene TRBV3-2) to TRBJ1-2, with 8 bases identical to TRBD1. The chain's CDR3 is CASSHFDRGRSYTF. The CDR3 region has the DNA TGTGCCAGCAGCCATTTTGACAGGGGTAGGAGCTACACCTTC.